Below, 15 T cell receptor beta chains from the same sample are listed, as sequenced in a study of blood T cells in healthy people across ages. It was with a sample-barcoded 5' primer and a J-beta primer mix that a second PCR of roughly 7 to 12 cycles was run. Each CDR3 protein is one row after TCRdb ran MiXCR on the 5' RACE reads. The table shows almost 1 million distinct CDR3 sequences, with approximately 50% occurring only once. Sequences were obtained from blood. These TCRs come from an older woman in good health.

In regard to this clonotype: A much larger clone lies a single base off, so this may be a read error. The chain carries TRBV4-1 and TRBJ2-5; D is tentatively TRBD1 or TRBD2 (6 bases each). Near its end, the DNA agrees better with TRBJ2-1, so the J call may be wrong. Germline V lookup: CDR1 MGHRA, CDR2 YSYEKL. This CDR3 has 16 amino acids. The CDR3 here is CASSQVGGGGQETQFF. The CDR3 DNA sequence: TGCGCCAGCAGCCAAGTGGGGGGTGGGGGCCAAGAGACCCAGTTCTTC.

The CDR3 protein is CASSGATGGYETQYF. The CDR3 DNA reads as TGTGCCAGCAGCGGAGCGACAGGGGGCTATGAGACCCAGTACTTC. The chain recombines TRBV7-9 with TRBJ2-5; 10 nucleotides align to TRBD1. The germline gives CDR1 SEHNR, CDR2 FQNEAQ (reference sequence). CDR3 length equals 15 residues. V gave up 5 bases and J gave up 5 bases; unmatched junction bases: 8.

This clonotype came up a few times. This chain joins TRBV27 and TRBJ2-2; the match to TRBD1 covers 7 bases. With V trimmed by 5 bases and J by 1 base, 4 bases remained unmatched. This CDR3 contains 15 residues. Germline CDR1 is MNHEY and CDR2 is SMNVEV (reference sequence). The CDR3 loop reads CASSPWTGNTGELFF. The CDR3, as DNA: TGTGCCAGCAGTCCTTGGACAGGGAACACCGGGGAGCTGTTTTTT.

In DNA form, the CDR3 reads TGTGCCAGCAGCCCCTCGGCCACGCATGAAGCTTTCTTT. This gives the protein CASSPSATHEAFF. The chain is built from TRBV9 and TRBJ1-1; unclear D gene. Germline CDR1 and CDR2: SGDLS and YYNGEE. Trimming cost V 4 bases and J 7 bases, with 14 bases left between them. The CDR3 covers 13 residues.

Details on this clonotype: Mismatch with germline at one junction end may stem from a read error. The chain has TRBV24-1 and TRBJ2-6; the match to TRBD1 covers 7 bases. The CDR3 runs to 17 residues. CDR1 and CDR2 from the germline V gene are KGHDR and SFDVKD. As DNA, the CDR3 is TGTACCACCAGTGATGGTCTATCAGGGGGTTGGGCCAACGTCCTGACTTTC. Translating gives CTTSDGLSGGWANVLTF.

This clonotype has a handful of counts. Here the CDR3 reads CASISTGQAQETQYF. The CDR3 DNA sequence: TGTGCCAGCATCTCAACGGGACAGGCGCAAGAGACCCAGTACTTC. The genes are TRBV7-9 and TRBJ2-5, with 8 bases matching TRBD1. This CDR3 contains 15 residues. V lost 7 bases and J lost 2; bases outside the gene matches: 9. Germline V gene sequence: CDR1 SEHNR, CDR2 FQNEAQ (reference sequence). Together with reference TRBV7-9 and TRBJ2-5, the CDR3 gives the full variable domain: DTGVSQNPRHKITKRGQNVTFRCDPISEHNRLYWYRQTLGQGPEFLTYFQNEAQLEKSRLLSDRFSAERPKGSFSTLEIQRTEQGDSAMYLCASISTGQAQETQYFGPGTRLLVL.

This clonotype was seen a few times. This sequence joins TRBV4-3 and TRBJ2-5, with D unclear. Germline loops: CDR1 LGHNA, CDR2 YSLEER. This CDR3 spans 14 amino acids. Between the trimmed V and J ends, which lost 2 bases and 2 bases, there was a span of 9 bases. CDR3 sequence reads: CASSQWVGQETQYF. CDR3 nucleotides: TGCGCCAGCAGCCAATGGGTCGGACAAGAGACCCAGTACTTC.

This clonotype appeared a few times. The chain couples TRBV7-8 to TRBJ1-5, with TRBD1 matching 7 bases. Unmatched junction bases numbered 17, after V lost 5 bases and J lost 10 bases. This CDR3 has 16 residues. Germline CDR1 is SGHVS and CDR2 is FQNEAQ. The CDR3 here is CASSPQVRTGGDPQHF. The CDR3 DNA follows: TGTGCCAGCAGCCCTCAAGTTAGGACAGGCGGCGATCCCCAGCATTTT.

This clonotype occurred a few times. For the CDR3, the DNA is TGCAGCGTAGGGGGAGACAGGGGGCGCCCCGACGAGCAGTACTTC. Residues: CSVGGDRGRPDEQYF. The chain employs TRBV29-1 and TRBJ2-7; 10 bases map to TRBD1. CDR3 length equals 15 residues. CDR1 and CDR2 from the germline V gene are SQVTM and ANQGSEA. V shed 6 bases and J 5 bases; nucleotides not matched to a gene: 13.

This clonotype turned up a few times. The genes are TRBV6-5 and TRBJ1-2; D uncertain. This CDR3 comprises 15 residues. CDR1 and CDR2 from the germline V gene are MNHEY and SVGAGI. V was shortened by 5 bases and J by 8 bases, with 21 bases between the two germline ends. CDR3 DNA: TGTGCCAGCAGTGAGGGCACCGTCCGGGCGGGAGGCTACACCTTC. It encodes CASSEGTVRAGGYTF.

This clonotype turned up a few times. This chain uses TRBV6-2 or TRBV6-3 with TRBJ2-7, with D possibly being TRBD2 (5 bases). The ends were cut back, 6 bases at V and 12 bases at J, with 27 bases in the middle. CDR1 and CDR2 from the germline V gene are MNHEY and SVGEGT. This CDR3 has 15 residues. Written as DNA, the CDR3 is TGTGCCAGCAGCCGCGAGTCTAGGCCGGGGTTGAAGTCGTACTTC. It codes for CASSRESRPGLKSYF.

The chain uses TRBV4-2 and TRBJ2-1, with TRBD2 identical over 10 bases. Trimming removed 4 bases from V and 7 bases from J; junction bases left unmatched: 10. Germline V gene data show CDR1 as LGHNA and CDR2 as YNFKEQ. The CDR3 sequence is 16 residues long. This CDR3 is CASSRAIASGSNEQFF. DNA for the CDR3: TGTGCCAGCAGCCGCGCCATAGCTAGCGGGAGTAATGAGCAGTTCTTC.

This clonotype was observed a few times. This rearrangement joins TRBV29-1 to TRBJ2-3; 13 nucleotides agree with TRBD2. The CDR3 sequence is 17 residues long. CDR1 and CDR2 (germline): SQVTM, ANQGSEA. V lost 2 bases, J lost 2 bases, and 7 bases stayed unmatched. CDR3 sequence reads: CSVENPGLAGDTDTQYF. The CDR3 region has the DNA TGCAGCGTTGAAAATCCCGGACTAGCGGGGGACACAGATACGCAGTATTTT.

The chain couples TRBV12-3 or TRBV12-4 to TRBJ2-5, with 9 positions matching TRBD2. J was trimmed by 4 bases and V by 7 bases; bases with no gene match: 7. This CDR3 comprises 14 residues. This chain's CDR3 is CASNEREVTETQYF. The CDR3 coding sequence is TGTGCCAGCAACGAGCGGGAGGTAACAGAGACCCAGTACTTC.

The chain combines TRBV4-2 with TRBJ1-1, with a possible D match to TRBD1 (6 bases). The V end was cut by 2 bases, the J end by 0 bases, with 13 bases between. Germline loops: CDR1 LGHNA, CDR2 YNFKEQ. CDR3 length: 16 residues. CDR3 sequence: CASSQLTGTLNTEAFF. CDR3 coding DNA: TGTGCCAGCAGCCAACTTACAGGGACTTTGAACACTGAAGCTTTCTTT.